These T cell receptor beta chains were read from a single sample in a study of CD8+ T cells in alopecia areata. TCRdb's table, derived via immunoSEQ multiplex PCR, lists solely in-frame clones and lacks some. The repertoire holds some 170,000 clones, with just over 65% as singletons. The material was CD8+ T cells sorted from blood, obtained at week 0. The origin of the receptors is a human donor with alopecia areata. Both conserved end residues are part of each CDR3.

TRBV7-8	TRBJ2-3	CASSRRGRSTDTQYF
TRBV10-2	TRBJ2-3	CASSVRGAPQDTQYF
TRBV6-5	TRBJ1-5	CASSGQGGQPQHF
TRBV7-9	TRBJ1-3	CASSNSTGRGTSGNTIYF
TRBV19	TRBJ1-2	CASSIDFSTSIYGYTF
TRBV5-4	TRBJ2-1	CASSFGQDRDEQFF
TRBV2	TRBJ1-4	CASSVRGVWEKLFF
TRBV4-1	TRBJ1-2	CASSPHPQVNGYTF
TRBV2	TRBJ1-6	CASSVVAGNNSPLHF
TRBV5-1	TRBJ1-5	CASSLASNSNQPQHF
TRBV4-1	TRBJ1-6	CASSQRTGGLTPLHF
TRBV4-1	TRBJ1-1	CASSQRGGINTEAFF
TRBV5-1	TRBJ2-1	CASSLGAGGNEQFF
TRBV6-5	TRBJ1-5	CASSSQGFSNQPQHF
TRBV14	TRBJ2-7	CASSQDLSPGTYEQYF
TRBV7-3	TRBJ2-2	CASSLSGGATGELFF
TRBV29-1	TRBJ2-2	CSVEEDAGELFF